The 9 T cell receptor beta chains reported below all come from one sample, sequenced in a study of blood T cell repertoires in COVID-19. Produced via immunoSEQ multiplex PCR; TCRdb's table is partial and in-frame only. The table includes 90,000 to 150,000 clones, approximately 81% detected once. The specimen was peripheral blood. All receptors come from an elderly woman with acute or convalescent COVID-19.

The V call is TRBV29-1, the J call TRBJ2-6, with 7 positions matching TRBD2. CDR1 and CDR2 (germline): SQVTM, ANQGSEA. The V gene end was trimmed by 4 bases and the J gene end by 0 bases; junction bases not matched to a gene: 0. CDR3 size: 14 residues. The CDR3 sequence is CSVGGSSGANVLTF. DNA of the CDR3: TGCAGCGTTGGCGGGAGCTCTGGGGCCAACGTCCTGACTTTC.

The CDR3 DNA reads as TGTGCCAGCAGTCCCACTGCGGGGGGTCCTCGGAACACCGGGGAGCTGTTTTTT. Protein: CASSPTAGGPRNTGELFF. The J gene is TRBJ2-2, the V gene TRBV3-1 (or the pseudogene TRBV3-2); 8 nucleotides align to TRBD2. CDR3 size: 18 residues. The ends lost 6 bases at V and 1 base at J; junction bases unmatched: 13. Germline loops: CDR1 LGHDT, CDR2 YNNKEL (reference sequence).

This chain joins TRBV11-2 and TRBJ1-1, with 7 nucleotides matching TRBD1. CDR3 length: 13 amino acids. CDR1 is SGHAT, CDR2 FQNNGV, per germline. V shed 3 bases and J 3 bases; nucleotides not matched to a gene: 1. As DNA, the CDR3 is TGTGCCAGCAGCTTTACAGGGGACACTGAAGCTTTCTTT. It is translated as CASSFTGDTEAFF.

The chain joins TRBV6-1 to TRBJ2-7; 10 nucleotides agree with TRBD2. The CDR3 spans 14 residues. Germline CDR1 reads MNHNS; CDR2 reads SASEGT. The ends lost 3 bases at V and 5 bases at J; junction bases unmatched: 4. CDR3 sequence reads: CASSDTSGVNEQYF. The CDR3 coding sequence is TGTGCCAGCAGTGACACTAGCGGGGTCAACGAGCAGTACTTC.

The chain couples TRBV19 to TRBJ1-1; 10 bases are shared with TRBD1. The CDR3 length is 17 residues. Trimming at V came to 1 base and at J to 4 bases, leaving 9 bases not matched to a gene. Germline V gene lookup returns CDR1 LNHDA and CDR2 SQIVND (reference sequence). CDR3: CASSIGEGTGAPTEAFF. The DNA for the CDR3 is TGTGCCAGTAGTATAGGGGAGGGGACAGGGGCCCCCACTGAAGCTTTCTTT.

The chain employs TRBV5-1 and TRBJ1-1; 7 nucleotides line up with TRBD1. With 4 bases clipped from V and 2 bases from J, the junction kept 5 bases outside the gene matches. The CDR3 sequence is 14 residues long. Germline CDR1 SGHRS, CDR2 YFSETQ. CDR3 amino acids: CASSPQGINTEAFF. The CDR3 nucleotides are TGCGCCAGCAGCCCACAGGGGATTAACACTGAAGCTTTCTTT.

A single count supports this clone. This same CDR3 is encoded by further DNA sequences in the sample. CDR3 in amino acids: CASRVTGGVNTEAFF. The CDR3 bases are TGTGCCAGCAGGGTAACAGGGGGCGTGAACACTGAAGCTTTCTTT. This chain connects TRBV7-2 to TRBJ1-1; TRBD1 agrees at 9 bases. In germline, CDR1 is SGHTA, CDR2 FQGNSA. J was trimmed by 0 bases and V by 6 bases; bases with no gene match: 5. The CDR3 spans 15 residues.

A remark on this clone: Other DNA sequences within the sample encode an identical CDR3. The chain carries TRBV15 and TRBJ2-7; possible D gene TRBD1, 6 bases. The V gene's germline CDR1 is LNHNV and CDR2 YYDKDF (reference sequence). This CDR3 contains 14 residues. V dropped 0 bases and J dropped 2 bases, with 8 bases sitting between them. CDR3 nucleotides: TGTGCCACCAGCAGAGACAGGGGCCCCTACGAGCAGTACTTC. It is translated as CATSRDRGPYEQYF.

The chain combines TRBV5-1 with TRBJ1-1; D unclear. Between the trimmed V and J ends, which lost 0 bases and 0 bases, there was a span of 6 bases. The CDR3 has 14 residues. CDR1 and CDR2 from the germline V gene are SGHRS and YFSETQ. This CDR3 reads CASSLEYMNTEAFF. CDR3 DNA: TGCGCCAGCAGCTTGGAATACATGAACACTGAAGCTTTCTTT.